These 22 T cell receptor beta chains share one sample of origin, sequenced in a study of cytomegalovirus exposure and HLA in healthy donors. The PCR used 60 Vbeta and 13 Jbeta primers. Produced via immunoSEQ multiplex PCR; TCRdb's table is partial and in-frame only. The table has 90,000 to 110,000 clones, about 86% seen once. Sequenced input: PBMCs. These receptors were taken from a woman aged 30 to 39 in good health and CMV-seronegative.

The chain is built from TRBV4-1 and TRBJ2-1, with D possibly being TRBD2 (6 bases). The V gene lost 0 bases and the J gene lost 0 bases, with 9 bases spanning the gap. CDR1 MGHRA and CDR2 YSYEKL come from the germline V gene. This CDR3 is built from 16 residues. CDR3 nucleotides: TGCGCCAGCAGCCAAGATGCCGGGAGCTCCTACAATGAGCAGTTCTTC. Protein: CASSQDAGSSYNEQFF.

This chain links TRBV18 with TRBJ2-7; TRBD1 aligns across 10 bases. Trimming took 1 base from V and 6 from J; bases not matched to a gene: 9. Germline CDR1 and CDR2: KGHSH and LQKENI. CDR3 length: 16 residues. CDR3 DNA: TGTGCCAGCTCACCACAGGGACAGGGGACTGCCGGCGAGCAGTACTTC. Translating gives CASSPQGQGTAGEQYF.

This chain links TRBV6-1 with TRBJ2-1; no definite D call. The germline V and J ends were trimmed by 4 bases and 0 bases, with 10 bases remaining between them. The CDR3 consists of 15 residues. Germline V gene lookup returns CDR1 MNHNS and CDR2 SASEGT. As DNA, the CDR3 is TGTGCCAGCAGTGTGGGCACCAGCTCCTACAATGAGCAGTTCTTC. Protein: CASSVGTSSYNEQFF.

The chain combines TRBV6-5 with TRBJ2-3; 9 bases align to TRBD2. The germline V gene has CDR1 MNHEY and CDR2 SVGAGI. J gave up 3 bases and V 0 bases, and 4 bases lay outside the gene matches. The CDR3 has 16 residues. The CDR3, as DNA: TGTGCCAGCAGTTACTCGGCGGGAGGGCCGACAGATACGCAGTATTTT. Its protein product is CASSYSAGGPTDTQYF.

The V gene is TRBV28, the J gene TRBJ1-5; D is possibly TRBD1 (6 bases). Germline V gene lookup returns CDR1 MDHEN and CDR2 SYDVKM. The CDR3 runs to 19 residues. The V gene lost 3 bases and the J gene lost 7 bases, with 28 bases spanning the gap. The CDR3 DNA reads TGTGCCAGCAGTTTTCGCCCTGGGGGGGTCCGGGGGCCTAGACAGCCCCAGCATTTT. Encoded protein: CASSFRPGGVRGPRQPQHF.

Note on this clone: A junction end diverges from the germline sequence, so it may reflect a read error. V and J are TRBV7-7 and TRBJ2-5, with D perhaps TRBD1 (5 bases). This CDR3 region has 13 residues. Germline loops: CDR1 SSHAT, CDR2 FNYEAQ (reference sequence). The CDR3 nucleotides read TGTGCTAGCAGACGGACACACCAAGAGACCCAGTACTTC. Translating gives CASRRTHQETQYF.

CDR3 amino acids: CASRLRASNTEAFF. The CDR3 nucleotides read TGTGCCAGCCGGTTGAGGGCATCGAACACTGAAGCTTTCTTT. This chain connects TRBV19 to TRBJ1-1; D is uncertain. The CDR3 sequence is 14 residues long. CDR1 is LNHDA and CDR2 is SQIVND in the germline V gene (reference sequence). The V end was cut by 9 bases, the J end by 1 base, with 15 bases between. The full variable domain, completed using reference TRBV19 and TRBJ1-1, is DGGITQSPKYLFRKEGQNVTLSCEQNLNHDAMYWYRQDPGQGLRLIYYSQIVNDFQKGDIAEGYSVSREKKESFPLTVTSAQKNPTAFYLCASRLRASNTEAFFGQGTRLTVV.

This rearrangement joins TRBV6-1 to TRBJ1-6; 7 nucleotides line up with TRBD1. Trimming removed 5 bases from V and 5 bases from J; junction bases left unmatched: 6. This CDR3 has 15 amino acids. The germline V gene has CDR1 MNHNS and CDR2 SASEGT. CDR3 protein: CASSSGQINNSPLHF. In nucleotides, the CDR3 is TGTGCCAGCAGTTCGGGACAGATAAATAATTCACCCCTCCACTTT.

As to this clone: Distinct nucleotide sequences in the sample also encode this CDR3. The rearrangement joins TRBV6-5 to TRBJ2-3; 13 nucleotides line up with TRBD2. The germline V gene encodes CDR1 MNHEY and CDR2 SVGAGI. This CDR3 region has 15 residues. V dropped 5 bases and J dropped 4; count of bases not matched to a gene: 3. The CDR3 nucleotides are TGTGCCAGCAGTCCCGGACTAGCGGGAGCAGATACGCAGTATTTT. Translating gives CASSPGLAGADTQYF.

The chain couples TRBV5-4 to TRBJ1-1; D not resolved. This CDR3 comprises 13 residues. The V and J ends lost 2 bases and 1 base respectively, with 6 bases between them. CDR1 is SGHNT, CDR2 YYREEE, per germline (reference sequence). The DNA for the CDR3 is TGTGCCAGCAGCTTAATCAGGAACACTGAAGCTTTCTTT. This codes for CASSLIRNTEAFF. The full variable domain, its missing parts supplied by reference TRBV5-4 and TRBJ1-1, is ETGVTQSPTHLIKTRGQQVTLRCSSQSGHNTVSWYQQALGQGPQFIFQYYREEENGRGNFPPRFSGLQFPNYSSELNVNALELDDSALYLCASSLIRNTEAFFGQGTRLTVV.

The chain uses TRBV30 and TRBJ2-7; no clear D. Per germline, CDR1 GTSNPN and CDR2 SVGIG (reference sequence). The CDR3 contains 12 residues. Trimming cost V 3 bases and J 2 bases, with 8 bases left between them. The CDR3: CAWSPRTYEQYF. The CDR3 DNA reads as TGTGCCTGGAGCCCCAGAACCTACGAGCAGTACTTC.

This chain connects TRBV7-8 to TRBJ2-2, with D maybe TRBD2 (5 bases). This CDR3 has 15 residues. V lost 4 bases, J lost 4 bases, and 13 bases lay in between. Germline CDR1 reads SGHVS; CDR2 reads FQNEAQ. The CDR3 sequence is CASSSWSSFTGELFF. CDR3 nucleotides: TGTGCCAGCAGCTCTTGGTCTAGCTTCACCGGGGAGCTGTTTTTT.

The CDR3 sequence: CSVVNLRAGGVNYGYTF. The CDR3 coding sequence is TGCAGCGTTGTTAATCTACGTGCAGGGGGTGTTAACTATGGCTACACCTTC. The chain is built from TRBV29-1 and TRBJ1-2, with 7 bases matching TRBD1. Germline loops: CDR1 SQVTM, CDR2 ANQGSEA. The J segment lost 1 base and the V segment lost 4 bases, leaving 15 bases of the junction unmatched. The length of the CDR3 is 17 residues.

The chain links TRBV18 to TRBJ2-3, with TRBD2 matching 11 bases. The length of the CDR3 is 15 residues. With V trimmed by 3 bases and J by 3 bases, 2 bases remained unmatched. Germline loops: CDR1 KGHSH, CDR2 LQKENI. CDR3 sequence reads: CASSPIAGGTDTQYF. In nucleotides, the CDR3 is TGTGCCAGCTCACCCATAGCGGGAGGGACAGATACGCAGTATTTT.

A single count supports this clone. The CDR3 loop is CASSLGMGGGNTIYF. DNA for the CDR3: TGTGCCAGCAGCTTAGGAATGGGCGGGGGAAACACCATATATTTT. The chain couples TRBV7-8 to TRBJ1-3, with no clear D. Germline V gene lookup returns CDR1 SGHVS and CDR2 FQNEAQ. This CDR3 contains 15 residues. V was trimmed by 1 base and J by 4 bases, leaving 11 bases between them. Combining the CDR3 with reference TRBV7-8 and TRBJ1-3 gives the whole variable domain GAGVSQSPRYKVAKRGQDVALRCDPISGHVSLFWYQQALGQGPEFLTYFQNEAQLDKSGLPSDRFFAERPEGSVSTLKIQRTQQEDSAVYLCASSLGMGGGNTIYFGEGSWLTVV.

The chain joins TRBV5-4 to TRBJ2-7; no reliable D call. The length of the CDR3 is 15 residues. The V end lost 3 bases, the J end lost 4 bases, and 17 bases lay between the germline ends. Germline CDR1 and CDR2: SGHNT and YYREEE (reference sequence). Here the CDR3 reads CASSSSVAMGYEQYF. The DNA for the CDR3 is TGTGCCAGCAGCTCGTCGGTAGCTATGGGTTACGAGCAGTACTTC.

The CDR3: CASNLVPGGPEAFF. The CDR3 coding sequence is TGTGCCAGCAACCTTGTCCCGGGGGGACCTGAAGCTTTCTTT. The gene calls are TRBV6-1 and TRBJ1-1; D is perhaps TRBD1 (5 bases). The CDR3 spans 14 residues. Germline CDR1 and CDR2: MNHNS and SASEGT. The V and J ends lost 7 bases and 6 bases respectively, with 18 bases between them.

CDR3 DNA sequence: TGTGCCAGTAGCCGTACGGGACAGATTGAAAAACTGTTTTTT. Amino acids: CASSRTGQIEKLFF. The chain uses TRBV19 and TRBJ1-4; 7 bases line up with TRBD1. The CDR3 consists of 14 residues. Germline-derived CDR1 and CDR2 are LNHDA and SQIVND (reference sequence). J was trimmed by 7 bases and V by 6 bases; bases with no gene match: 8.

The rearrangement joins TRBV19 to TRBJ2-1, with 7 bases aligning to TRBD2. The CDR3 is 15 amino acids. The germline gives CDR1 LNHDA, CDR2 SQIVND (reference sequence). The V and J ends lost 10 bases and 6 bases, in that order; junction bases with no gene match: 15. DNA for the CDR3: TGTGCCACCAACCCAGTGGCGGGAGTGAGCAATGAGCAGTTCTTC. Translated, it gives CATNPVAGVSNEQFF.

The chain employs TRBV7-3 and TRBJ2-3, with 9 bases matching TRBD2. Germline lookup yields CDR1 SGHTA and CDR2 FQGTGA. The CDR3 runs to 15 residues. V shed 5 bases, J shed 3 bases, and the junction held 6 bases outside the gene matches. This CDR3 reads CASSETSGTTDTQYF. DNA of the CDR3: TGTGCCAGCAGCGAGACTAGCGGCACGACAGATACGCAGTATTTT. Together with reference TRBV7-3 and TRBJ2-3, the CDR3 gives the full variable domain: GAGVSQTPSNKVTEKGKYVELRCDPISGHTALYWYRQSLGQGPEFLIYFQGTGAADDSGLPNDRFFAVRPEGSVSTLKIQRTERGDSAVYLCASSETSGTTDTQYFGPGTRLTVL.

CDR3 DNA: TGCGCCAGCAGCATAGACAGGGGGCAAAGGTACGAGCAGTACTTC. Its translation: CASSIDRGQRYEQYF. The chain combines TRBV10-1 with TRBJ2-7; TRBD1 matches at 10 bases. V lost 6 bases, J lost 4 bases, and 9 bases stayed unmatched. The germline gives CDR1 WNHNN, CDR2 SYGVQD (reference sequence). The CDR3 is 15 residues long.

This clone turned up a few times. The chain uses TRBV7-2 and TRBJ1-1, with a weak D call TRBD1 (5 bases). Germline V gives CDR1 SGHTA, CDR2 FQGNSA. The germline V and J ends were trimmed by 6 bases and 8 bases, with 16 bases remaining between them. The CDR3 contains 13 residues. The CDR3 DNA follows: TGTGCCAGCAGTCTACGGTCAGGGAAGGAAGCTTTCTTT. It yields the protein CASSLRSGKEAFF. The full variable domain, its missing parts supplied by reference TRBV7-2 and TRBJ1-1, is GAGVSQSPSNKVTEKGKDVELRCDPISGHTALYWYRQSLGQGLEFLIYFQGNSAPDKSGLPSDRFSAERTGGSVSTLTIQRTQQEDSAVYLCASSLRSGKEAFFGQGTRLTVV.